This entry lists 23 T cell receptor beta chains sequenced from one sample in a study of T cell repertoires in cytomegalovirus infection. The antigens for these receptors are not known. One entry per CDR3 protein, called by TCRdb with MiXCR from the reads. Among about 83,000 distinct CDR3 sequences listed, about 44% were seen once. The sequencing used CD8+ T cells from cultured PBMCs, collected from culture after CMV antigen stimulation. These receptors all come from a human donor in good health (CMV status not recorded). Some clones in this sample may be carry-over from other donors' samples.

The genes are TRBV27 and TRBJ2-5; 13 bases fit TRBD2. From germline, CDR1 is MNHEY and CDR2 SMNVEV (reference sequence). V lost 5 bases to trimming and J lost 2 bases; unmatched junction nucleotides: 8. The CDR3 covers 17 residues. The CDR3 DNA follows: TGTGCCAGCAGTCCGGGACTAGCGGGACCCCTTCAAGAGACCCAGTACTTC. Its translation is CASSPGLAGPLQETQYF.

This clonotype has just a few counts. CDR3 loop: CATSRPPVYEQYF. Here the CDR3 DNA reads TGTGCCACCAGCAGGCCGCCCGTCTACGAGCAGTACTTC. This rearrangement joins TRBV15 to TRBJ2-7, with D uncertain. The germline V gene encodes CDR1 LNHNV and CDR2 YYDKDF (reference sequence). Trimming cost V 3 bases and J 3 bases, with 9 bases left between them. This CDR3 region has 13 residues. Variable domain in full (rest from reference TRBV15 and TRBJ2-7): DAMVIQNPRYQVTQFGKPVTLSCSQTLNHNVMYWYQQKSSQAPKLLFHYYDKDFNNEADTPDNFQSRRPNTSFCFLDIRSPGLGDTAMYLCATSRPPVYEQYFGPGTRLTVT.

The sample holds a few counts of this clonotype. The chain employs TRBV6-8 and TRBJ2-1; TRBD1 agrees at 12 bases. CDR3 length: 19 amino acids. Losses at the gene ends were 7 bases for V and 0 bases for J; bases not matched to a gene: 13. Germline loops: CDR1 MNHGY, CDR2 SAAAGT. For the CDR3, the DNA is TGTGCCAGCATCCACCAGGGACAGGGGGCCCGAAGCTCCTACAATGAGCAGTTCTTC. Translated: CASIHQGQGARSSYNEQFF.

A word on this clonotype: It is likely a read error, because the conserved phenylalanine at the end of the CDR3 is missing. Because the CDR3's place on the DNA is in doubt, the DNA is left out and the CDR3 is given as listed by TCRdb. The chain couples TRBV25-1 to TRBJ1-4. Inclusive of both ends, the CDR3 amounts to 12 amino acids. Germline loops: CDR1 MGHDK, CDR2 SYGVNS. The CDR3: CASRRGQENLLL.

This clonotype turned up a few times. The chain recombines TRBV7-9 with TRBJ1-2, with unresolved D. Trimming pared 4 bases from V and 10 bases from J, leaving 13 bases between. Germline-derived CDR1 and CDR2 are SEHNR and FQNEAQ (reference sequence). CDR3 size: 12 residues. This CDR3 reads CASSWMTRNYTF. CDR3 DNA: TGTGCCAGCAGCTGGATGACCAGGAACTACACCTTC.

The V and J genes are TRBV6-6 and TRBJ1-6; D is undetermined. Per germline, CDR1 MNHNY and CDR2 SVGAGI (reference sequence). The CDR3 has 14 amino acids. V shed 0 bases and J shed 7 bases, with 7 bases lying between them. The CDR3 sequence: CASSYSGGNSPLHF. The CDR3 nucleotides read TGTGCCAGCAGTTACTCGGGCGGGAATTCACCCCTCCACTTT.

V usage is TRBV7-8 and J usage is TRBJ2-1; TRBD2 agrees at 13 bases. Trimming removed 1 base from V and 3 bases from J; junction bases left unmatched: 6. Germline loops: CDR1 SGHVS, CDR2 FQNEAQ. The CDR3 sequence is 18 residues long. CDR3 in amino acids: CASSLGLAGGPVYNEQFF. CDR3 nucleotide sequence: TGTGCCAGCAGCTTAGGACTAGCGGGAGGCCCGGTCTACAATGAGCAGTTCTTC.

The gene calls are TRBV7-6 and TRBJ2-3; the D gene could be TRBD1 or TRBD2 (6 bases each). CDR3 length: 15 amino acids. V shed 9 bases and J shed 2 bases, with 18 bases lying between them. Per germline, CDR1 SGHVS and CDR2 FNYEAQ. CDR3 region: CASSSLGGYTDTQYF. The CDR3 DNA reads TGTGCCAGTAGCAGCTTGGGGGGCTACACAGATACGCAGTATTTT.

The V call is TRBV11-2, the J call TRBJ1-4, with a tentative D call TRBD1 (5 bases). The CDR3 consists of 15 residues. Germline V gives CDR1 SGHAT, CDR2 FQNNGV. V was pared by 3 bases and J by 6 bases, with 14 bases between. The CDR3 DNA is TGTGCCAGCAGCTTCGGGGGACTAGAGGATGAAAAACTGTTTTTT. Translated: CASSFGGLEDEKLFF.

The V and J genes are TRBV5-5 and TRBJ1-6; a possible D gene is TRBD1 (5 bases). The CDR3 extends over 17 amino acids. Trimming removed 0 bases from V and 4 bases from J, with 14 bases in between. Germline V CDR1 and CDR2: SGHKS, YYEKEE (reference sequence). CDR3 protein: CASSLGGEWIYNSPLHF. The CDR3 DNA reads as TGTGCCAGCAGCTTGGGGGGGGAGTGGATTTATAATTCACCCCTCCACTTT.

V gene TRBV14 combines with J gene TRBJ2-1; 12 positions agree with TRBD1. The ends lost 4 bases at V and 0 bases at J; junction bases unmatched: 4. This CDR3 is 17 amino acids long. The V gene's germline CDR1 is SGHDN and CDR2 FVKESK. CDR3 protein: CASSPWGQGASYNEQFF. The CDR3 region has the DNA TGTGCCAGCAGCCCATGGGGACAGGGGGCCTCCTACAATGAGCAGTTCTTC.

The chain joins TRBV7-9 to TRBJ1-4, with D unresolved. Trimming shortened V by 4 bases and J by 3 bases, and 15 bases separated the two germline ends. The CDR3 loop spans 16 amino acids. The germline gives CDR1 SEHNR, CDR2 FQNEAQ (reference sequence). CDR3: CASSSQRGLPNEKLFF. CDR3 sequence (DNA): TGTGCCAGCAGCTCACAGCGAGGGTTACCTAATGAAAAACTGTTTTTT.

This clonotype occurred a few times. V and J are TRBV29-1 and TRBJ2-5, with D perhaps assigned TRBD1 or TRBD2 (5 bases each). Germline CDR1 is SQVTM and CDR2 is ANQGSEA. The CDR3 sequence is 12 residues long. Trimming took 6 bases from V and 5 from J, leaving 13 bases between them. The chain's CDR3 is CSVGTLGETQYF. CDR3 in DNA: TGCAGCGTAGGGACCCTGGGGGAGACCCAGTACTTC. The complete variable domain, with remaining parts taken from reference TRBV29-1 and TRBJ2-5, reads SAVISQKPSRDICQRGTSLTIQCQVDSQVTMMFWYRQQPGQSLTLIATANQGSEATYESGFVIDKFPISRPNLTFSTLTVSNMSPEDSSIYLCSVGTLGETQYFGPGTRLLVL.

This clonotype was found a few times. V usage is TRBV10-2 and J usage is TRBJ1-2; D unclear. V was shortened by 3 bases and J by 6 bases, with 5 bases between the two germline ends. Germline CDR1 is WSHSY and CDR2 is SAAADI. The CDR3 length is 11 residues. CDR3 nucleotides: TGCGCCAGCAGTGACCCGGATGGCTACACCTTC. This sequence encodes CASSDPDGYTF.

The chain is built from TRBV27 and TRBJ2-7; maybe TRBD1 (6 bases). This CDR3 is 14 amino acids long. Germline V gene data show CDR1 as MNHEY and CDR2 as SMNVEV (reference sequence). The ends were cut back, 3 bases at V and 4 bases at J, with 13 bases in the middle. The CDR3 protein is CASSFVTGSYEQYF. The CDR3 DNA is TGTGCCAGCAGTTTTGTAACAGGGAGTTACGAGCAGTACTTC.

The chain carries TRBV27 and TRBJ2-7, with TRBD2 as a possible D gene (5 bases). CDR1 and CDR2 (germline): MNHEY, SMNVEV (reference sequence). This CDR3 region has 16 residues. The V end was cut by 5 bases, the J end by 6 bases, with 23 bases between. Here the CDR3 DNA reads TGTGCCAGCAGTCTTGGGATTTATGGGGAGATCTCCGAGCAGTACTTC. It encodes CASSLGIYGEISEQYF.

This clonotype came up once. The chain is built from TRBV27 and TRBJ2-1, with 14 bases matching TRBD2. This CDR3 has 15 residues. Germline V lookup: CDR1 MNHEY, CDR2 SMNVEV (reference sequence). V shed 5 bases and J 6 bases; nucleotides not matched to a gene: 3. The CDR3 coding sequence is TGTGCCAGCAGTCGACTAGCGGGAGGGATCAATGAGCAGTTCTTC. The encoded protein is CASSRLAGGINEQFF.

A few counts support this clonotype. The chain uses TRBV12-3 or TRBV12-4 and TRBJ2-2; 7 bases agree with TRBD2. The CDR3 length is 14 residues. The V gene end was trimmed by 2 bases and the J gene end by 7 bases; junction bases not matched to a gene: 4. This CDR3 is CASSLTGGGGELFF. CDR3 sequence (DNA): TGTGCCAGCAGTTTAACTGGGGGGGGCGGGGAGCTGTTTTTT.

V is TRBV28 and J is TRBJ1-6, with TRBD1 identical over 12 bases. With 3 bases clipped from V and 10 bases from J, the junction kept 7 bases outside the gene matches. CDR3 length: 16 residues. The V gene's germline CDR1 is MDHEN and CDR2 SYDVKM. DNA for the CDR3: TGTGCCAGCAGTTTGGGGACAGGGGGCGTAGGGTCACCCCTCCACTTT. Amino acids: CASSLGTGGVGSPLHF.

CDR3 region: CASSYGTASYEQYF. CDR3 nucleotide sequence: TGTGCCAGCAGTTACGGGACAGCATCCTACGAGCAGTACTTC. This rearrangement joins TRBV6-5 to TRBJ2-7, with 7 bases that match TRBD1. The CDR3 runs 14 residues. Germline trimming cut 2 bases from V and 1 base from J; bases unmatched to any gene: 2. CDR1 and CDR2 (germline): MNHEY, SVGAGI.

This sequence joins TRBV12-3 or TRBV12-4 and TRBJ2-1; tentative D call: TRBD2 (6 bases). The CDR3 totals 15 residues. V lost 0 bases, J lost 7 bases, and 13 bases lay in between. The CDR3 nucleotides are TGTGCCAGCAGTTTAGCGGGAGCGGGTTGGAATGAGCAGTTCTTC. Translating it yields CASSLAGAGWNEQFF.

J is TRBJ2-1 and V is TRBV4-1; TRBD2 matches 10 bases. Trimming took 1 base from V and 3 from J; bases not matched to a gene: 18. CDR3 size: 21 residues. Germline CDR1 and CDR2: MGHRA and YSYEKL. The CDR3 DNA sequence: TGCGCCAGCAGCCAAGCCAGCGGGAGGGCCCGCCTTGCCCTACTCTACAATGAGCAGTTCTTC. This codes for CASSQASGRARLALLYNEQFF.

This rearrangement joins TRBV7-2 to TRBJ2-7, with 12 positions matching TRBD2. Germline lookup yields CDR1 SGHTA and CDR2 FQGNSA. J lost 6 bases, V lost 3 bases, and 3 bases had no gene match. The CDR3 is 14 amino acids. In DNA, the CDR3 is TGTGCCAGCAGCTTCAGGACTAGCGGGATCGAGCAGTACTTC. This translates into CASSFRTSGIEQYF.